The 11 T cell receptor beta chains listed next were all sequenced from one sample in a study of blood T cell repertoires in COVID-19. The protocol was immunoSEQ multiplex PCR, while the TCRdb copy is restricted to in-frame clones and leaves out a portion. The sample holds around 70,000 clones, about 80% seen once. Sequencing input: peripheral blood. These receptors all come from a man aged 80 or over with acute or convalescent COVID-19.

This clone came up once. The chain is built from TRBV27 and TRBJ2-3; a weak D match, TRBD2 (7 bases). The CDR3 runs 17 residues. Trimming took off 2 bases at V and 2 bases at J, with 17 bases between the two ends. CDR1 and CDR2 from the germline V gene are MNHEY and SMNVEV (reference sequence). CDR3 sequence: CASSLRGGTGSTDTQYF. The CDR3 DNA is TGTGCCAGCAGTTTAAGGGGGGGCACTGGATCCACAGATACGCAGTATTTT.

The rearrangement links TRBV5-4 to TRBJ1-5; the D is unclear. V was clipped by 4 bases and J by 9 bases, with 14 bases between them. The CDR3 extends over 13 amino acids. CDR1 and CDR2 (germline): SGHNT, YYREEE (reference sequence). CDR3: CASSHGDGGPQHF. In DNA form, the CDR3 reads TGTGCCAGCAGCCATGGAGATGGAGGGCCCCAGCATTTT.

This sequence joins TRBV9 and TRBJ1-3, with D possibly matching TRBD1 (5 bases). V lost 0 bases, J lost 0 bases, and 13 bases lay in between. Germline CDR1 and CDR2: SGDLS and YYNGEE. The CDR3 sequence is 17 residues long. The CDR3, as DNA: TGTGCCAGCAGCGTAGGGGTTGACGGGGGCTCTGGAAACACCATATATTTT. Translated, it gives CASSVGVDGGSGNTIYF. The whole variable domain, filled in from reference TRBV9 and TRBJ1-3, reads DSGVTQTPKHLITATGQRVTLRCSPRSGDLSVYWYQQSLDQGLQFLIQYYNGEERAKGNILERFSAQQFPDLHSELNLSSLELGDSALYFCASSVGVDGGSGNTIYFGEGSWLTVV.

V and J are TRBV27 and TRBJ2-1, with D maybe TRBD2 (6 bases). The CDR3 contains 14 residues. V was clipped by 4 bases and J by 6 bases, with 13 bases between them. Germline loops: CDR1 MNHEY, CDR2 SMNVEV (reference sequence). The CDR3 is CASSYSGGLNEQFF. CDR3 nucleotides: TGTGCCAGCAGTTATAGCGGAGGCCTCAATGAGCAGTTCTTC.

Only a few counts were recorded for this clone. This chain links TRBV7-9 with TRBJ1-2; D unclear. The CDR3 extends over 16 amino acids. The V and J ends lost 0 bases and 4 bases respectively, with 15 bases between them. CDR1 is SEHNR and CDR2 is FQNEAQ in the germline V gene (reference sequence). Here the CDR3 reads CASSLASPGYAYGYTF. CDR3 DNA sequence: TGTGCCAGCAGCTTAGCATCCCCAGGTTACGCCTATGGCTACACCTTC.

The chain carries TRBV28 and TRBJ1-3; no clear D. CDR3 length equals 17 residues. CDR1 and CDR2 (germline): MDHEN, SYDVKM. V was cut by 2 bases and J by 4 bases, with 18 bases left in between. The DNA for the CDR3 is TGTGCCAGCAGTTTACCCCCCGAGCGGGCGGGAGGAAACACCATATATTTT. Its protein is CASSLPPERAGGNTIYF.

J is TRBJ1-3 and V is TRBV7-2, with TRBD1 matching 7 bases. Germline V CDR1 and CDR2: SGHTA, FQGNSA. J lost 4 bases, V lost 5 bases, and 8 bases had no gene match. The CDR3 is made up of 15 amino acids. The CDR3 DNA reads as TGTGCCAGCAGCCCCGAGGGGGCGTGGGGAAACACCATATATTTT. Translating it yields CASSPEGAWGNTIYF. Using reference TRBV7-2 and TRBJ1-3 for the parts outside the CDR3, the full variable domain is GAGVSQSPSNKVTEKGKDVELRCDPISGHTALYWYRQSLGQGLEFLIYFQGNSAPDKSGLPSDRFSAERTGGSVSTLTIQRTQQEDSAVYLCASSPEGAWGNTIYFGEGSWLTVV.

V is TRBV19 and J is TRBJ1-1, with D possibly TRBD1 on 5 matching bases. Germline V CDR1 and CDR2: LNHDA, SQIVND (reference sequence). The CDR3 runs 14 residues. V was cut by 4 bases and J by 1 base, with 10 bases left in between. The DNA for the CDR3 is TGTGCCAGTAGTACTGGGACTCGGAACACTGAAGCTTTCTTT. This sequence encodes CASSTGTRNTEAFF.

This clone was detected once. The V gene is TRBV3-1 (or the pseudogene TRBV3-2), the J gene TRBJ2-1; 12 bases map to TRBD2. J gave up 5 bases and V 6 bases, and 5 bases lay outside the gene matches. The CDR3 sequence is 15 residues long. CDR1 and CDR2 (germline): LGHDT, YNNKEL (reference sequence). The CDR3 loop is CASRLTSGSNNEQFF. The CDR3 nucleotides read TGTGCCAGCAGGCTGACTAGCGGGAGTAACAATGAGCAGTTCTTC.

The chain recombines TRBV5-1 with TRBJ2-1; TRBD1 agrees at 10 bases. The J segment lost 2 bases and the V segment lost 5 bases, leaving 4 bases of the junction unmatched. The CDR3 extends over 15 amino acids. Germline V CDR1 and CDR2: SGHRS, YFSETQ. CDR3 loop: CASRWTGGAYNEQFF. DNA of the CDR3: TGCGCCAGCAGGTGGACAGGGGGTGCCTACAATGAGCAGTTCTTC.

The chain uses TRBV7-2 and TRBJ2-6, with TRBD1 identical over 8 bases. V gave up 5 bases and J gave up 2 bases; unmatched junction bases: 2. Germline values: CDR1 SGHTA, CDR2 FQGNSA. CDR3 length equals 15 residues. This chain's CDR3 is CASSPQGAGANVLTF. The CDR3, as DNA: TGTGCCAGCAGCCCACAGGGGGCTGGGGCCAACGTCCTGACTTTC. Based on the CDR3 plus reference TRBV7-2 and TRBJ2-6, the full variable domain is GAGVSQSPSNKVTEKGKDVELRCDPISGHTALYWYRQSLGQGLEFLIYFQGNSAPDKSGLPSDRFSAERTGGSVSTLTIQRTQQEDSAVYLCASSPQGAGANVLTFGAGSRLTVL.